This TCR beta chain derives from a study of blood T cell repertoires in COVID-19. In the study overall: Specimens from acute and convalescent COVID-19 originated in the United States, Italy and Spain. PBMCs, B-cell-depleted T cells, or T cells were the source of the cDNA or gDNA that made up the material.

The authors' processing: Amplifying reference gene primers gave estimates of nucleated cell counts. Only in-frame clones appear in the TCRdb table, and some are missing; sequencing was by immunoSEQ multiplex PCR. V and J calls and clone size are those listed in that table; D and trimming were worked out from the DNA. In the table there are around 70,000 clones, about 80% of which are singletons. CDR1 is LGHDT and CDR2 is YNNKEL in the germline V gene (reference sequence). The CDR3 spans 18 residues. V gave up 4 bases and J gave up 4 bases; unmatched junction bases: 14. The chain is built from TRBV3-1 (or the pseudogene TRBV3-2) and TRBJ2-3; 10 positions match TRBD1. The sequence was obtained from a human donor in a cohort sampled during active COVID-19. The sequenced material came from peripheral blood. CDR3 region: CASSRLDRGQRHADTQYF. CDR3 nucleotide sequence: TGTGCCAGCAGCCGCCTCGACAGGGGGCAACGACACGCAGATACGCAGTATTTT.